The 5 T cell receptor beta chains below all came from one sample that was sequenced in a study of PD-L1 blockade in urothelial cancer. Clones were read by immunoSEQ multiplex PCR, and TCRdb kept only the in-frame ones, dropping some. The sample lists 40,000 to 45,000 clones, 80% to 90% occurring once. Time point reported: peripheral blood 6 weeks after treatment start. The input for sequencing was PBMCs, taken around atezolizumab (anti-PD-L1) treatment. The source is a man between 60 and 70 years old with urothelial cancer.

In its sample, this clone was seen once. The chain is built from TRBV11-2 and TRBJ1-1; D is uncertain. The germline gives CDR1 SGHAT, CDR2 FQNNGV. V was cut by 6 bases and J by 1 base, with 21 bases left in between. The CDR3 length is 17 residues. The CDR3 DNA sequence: TGTGCCAGCAGATCCTTGAGGCAGACTGACCCGAACACTGAAGCTTTCTTT. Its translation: CASRSLRQTDPNTEAFF.

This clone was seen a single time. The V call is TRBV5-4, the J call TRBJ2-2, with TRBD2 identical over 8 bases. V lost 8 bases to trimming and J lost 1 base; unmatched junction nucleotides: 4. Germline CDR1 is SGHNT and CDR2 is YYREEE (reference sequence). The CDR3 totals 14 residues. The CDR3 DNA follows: TGTGCCAGTTCGGGGGGGAAGAACACCGGGGAGCTGTTTTTT. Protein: CASSGGKNTGELFF.

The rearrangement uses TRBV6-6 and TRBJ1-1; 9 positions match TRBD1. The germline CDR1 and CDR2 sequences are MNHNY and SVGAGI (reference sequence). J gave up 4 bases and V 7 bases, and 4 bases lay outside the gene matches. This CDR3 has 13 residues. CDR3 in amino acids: CASTETGGTEAFF. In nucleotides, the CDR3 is TGTGCCAGCACCGAGACAGGGGGCACTGAAGCTTTCTTT.

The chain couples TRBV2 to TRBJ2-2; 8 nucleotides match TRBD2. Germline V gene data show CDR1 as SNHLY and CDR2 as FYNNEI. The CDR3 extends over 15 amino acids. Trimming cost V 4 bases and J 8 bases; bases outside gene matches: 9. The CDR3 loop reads CASSGWLAGQGELFF. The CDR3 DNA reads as TGTGCCAGCAGTGGTTGGCTAGCGGGCCAAGGGGAGCTGTTTTTT.

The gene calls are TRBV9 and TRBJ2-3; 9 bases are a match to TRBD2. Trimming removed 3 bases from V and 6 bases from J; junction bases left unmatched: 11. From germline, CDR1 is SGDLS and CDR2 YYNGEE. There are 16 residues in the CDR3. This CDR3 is CASSEVRGGLWDTQYF. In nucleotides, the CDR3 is TGTGCCAGCAGCGAGGTGCGGGGGGGCCTGTGGGATACGCAGTATTTT. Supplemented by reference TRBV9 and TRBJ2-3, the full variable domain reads DSGVTQTPKHLITATGQRVTLRCSPRSGDLSVYWYQQSLDQGLQFLIQYYNGEERAKGNILERFSAQQFPDLHSELNLSSLELGDSALYFCASSEVRGGLWDTQYFGPGTRLTVL.